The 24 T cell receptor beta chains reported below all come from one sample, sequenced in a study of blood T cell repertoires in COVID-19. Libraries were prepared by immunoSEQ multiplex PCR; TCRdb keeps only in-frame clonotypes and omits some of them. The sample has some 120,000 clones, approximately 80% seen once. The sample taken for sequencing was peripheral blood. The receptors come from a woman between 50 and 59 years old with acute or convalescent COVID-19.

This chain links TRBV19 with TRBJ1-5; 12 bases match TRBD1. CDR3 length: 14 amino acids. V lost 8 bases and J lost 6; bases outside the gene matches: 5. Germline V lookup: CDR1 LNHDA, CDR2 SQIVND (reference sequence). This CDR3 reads CASAGQGASQPQHF. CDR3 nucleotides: TGTGCCAGTGCGGGACAGGGGGCGAGTCAGCCCCAGCATTTT.

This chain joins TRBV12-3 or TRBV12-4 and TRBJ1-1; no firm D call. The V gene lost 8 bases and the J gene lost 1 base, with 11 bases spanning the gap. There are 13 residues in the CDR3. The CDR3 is CASDGGTNTEAFF. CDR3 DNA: TGTGCCAGCGACGGAGGTACGAACACTGAAGCTTTCTTT.

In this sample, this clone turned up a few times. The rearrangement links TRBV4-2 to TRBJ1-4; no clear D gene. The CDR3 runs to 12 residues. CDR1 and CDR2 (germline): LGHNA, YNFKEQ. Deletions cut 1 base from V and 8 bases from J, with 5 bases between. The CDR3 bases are TGTGCCAGCAGCCAAGCAGGAGAAAAACTGTTTTTT. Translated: CASSQAGEKLFF.

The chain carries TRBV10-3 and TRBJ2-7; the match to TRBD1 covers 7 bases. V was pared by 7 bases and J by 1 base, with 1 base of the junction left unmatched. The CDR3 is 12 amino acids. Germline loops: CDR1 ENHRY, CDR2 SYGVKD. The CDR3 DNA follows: TGTGCCATCAAGGGACAGTCCTACGAGCAGTACTTC. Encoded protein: CAIKGQSYEQYF.

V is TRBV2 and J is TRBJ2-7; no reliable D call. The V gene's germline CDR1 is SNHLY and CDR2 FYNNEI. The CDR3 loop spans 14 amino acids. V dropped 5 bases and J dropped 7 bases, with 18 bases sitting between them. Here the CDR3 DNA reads TGTGCCAGCAGTATCCAACTGAGCGAGTTTGAGCAGTACTTC. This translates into CASSIQLSEFEQYF. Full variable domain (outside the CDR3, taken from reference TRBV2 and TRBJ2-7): EPEVTQTPSHQVTQMGQEVILRCVPISNHLYFYWYRQILGQKVEFLVSFYNNEISEKSEIFDDQFSVERPDGSNFTLKIRSTKLEDSAMYFCASSIQLSEFEQYFGPGTRLTVT.

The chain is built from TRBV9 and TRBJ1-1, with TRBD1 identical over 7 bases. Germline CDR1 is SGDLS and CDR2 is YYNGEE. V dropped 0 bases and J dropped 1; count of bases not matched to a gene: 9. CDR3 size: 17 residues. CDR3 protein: CASSVGLRQGSNTEAFF. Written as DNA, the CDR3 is TGTGCCAGCAGCGTAGGTCTGAGACAGGGCTCGAACACTGAAGCTTTCTTT.

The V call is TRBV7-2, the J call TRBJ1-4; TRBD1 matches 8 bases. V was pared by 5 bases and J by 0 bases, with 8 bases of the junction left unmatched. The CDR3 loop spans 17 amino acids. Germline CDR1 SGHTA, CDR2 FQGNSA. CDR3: CASSQYGQGATNEKLFF. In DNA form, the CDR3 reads TGTGCCAGCAGCCAATACGGACAGGGAGCAACTAATGAAAAACTGTTTTTT.

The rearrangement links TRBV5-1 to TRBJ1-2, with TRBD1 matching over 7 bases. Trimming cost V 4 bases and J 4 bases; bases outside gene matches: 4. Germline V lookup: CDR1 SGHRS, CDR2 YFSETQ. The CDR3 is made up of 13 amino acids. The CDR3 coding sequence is TGCGCCAGCAGCCCGGGACAGACCTATGGCTACACCTTC. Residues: CASSPGQTYGYTF.

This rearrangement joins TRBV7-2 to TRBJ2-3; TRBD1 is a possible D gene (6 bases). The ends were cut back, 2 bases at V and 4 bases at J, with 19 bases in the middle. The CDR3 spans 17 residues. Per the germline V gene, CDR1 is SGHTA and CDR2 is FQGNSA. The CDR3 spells CASSLLPTKGDPDTQYF. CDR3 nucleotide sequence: TGTGCCAGCAGCTTACTTCCGACTAAGGGGGATCCAGATACGCAGTATTTT.

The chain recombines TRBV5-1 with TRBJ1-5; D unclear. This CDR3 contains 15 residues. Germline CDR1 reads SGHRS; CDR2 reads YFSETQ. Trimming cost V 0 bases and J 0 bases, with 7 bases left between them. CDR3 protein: CASSLGEASNQPQHF. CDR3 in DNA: TGCGCCAGCAGCTTGGGAGAAGCTAGCAATCAGCCCCAGCATTTT.

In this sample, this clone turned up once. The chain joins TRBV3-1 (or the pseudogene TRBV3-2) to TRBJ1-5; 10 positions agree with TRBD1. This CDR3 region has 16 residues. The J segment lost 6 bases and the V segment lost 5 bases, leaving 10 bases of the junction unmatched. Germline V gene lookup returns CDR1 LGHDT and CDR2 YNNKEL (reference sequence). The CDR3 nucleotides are TGTGCCAGCAGCGAAAGCCTTAGGGACAGGGGTCAGCCCCAGCATTTT. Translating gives CASSESLRDRGQPQHF.

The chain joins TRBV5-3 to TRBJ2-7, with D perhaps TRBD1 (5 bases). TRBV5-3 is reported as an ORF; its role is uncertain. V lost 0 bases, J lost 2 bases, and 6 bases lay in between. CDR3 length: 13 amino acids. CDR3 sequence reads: CARSLEGPYEQYF. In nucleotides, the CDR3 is TGTGCCAGAAGCTTGGAGGGGCCCTACGAGCAGTACTTC.

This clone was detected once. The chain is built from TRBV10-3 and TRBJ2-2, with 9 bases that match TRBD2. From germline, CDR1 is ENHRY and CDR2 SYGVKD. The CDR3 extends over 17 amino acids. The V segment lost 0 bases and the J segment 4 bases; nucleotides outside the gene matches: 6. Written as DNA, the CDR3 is TGTGCCATCAGTGAGTCGATTAGCGGGGGACCCACCGGGGAGCTGTTTTTT. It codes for CAISESISGGPTGELFF.

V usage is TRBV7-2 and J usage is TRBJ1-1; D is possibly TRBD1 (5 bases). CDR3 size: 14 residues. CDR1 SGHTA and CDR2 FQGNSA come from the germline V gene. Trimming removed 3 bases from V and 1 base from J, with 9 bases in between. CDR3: CASSLRGENTEAFF. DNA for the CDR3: TGTGCCAGCAGCTTGCGGGGGGAGAACACTGAAGCTTTCTTT.

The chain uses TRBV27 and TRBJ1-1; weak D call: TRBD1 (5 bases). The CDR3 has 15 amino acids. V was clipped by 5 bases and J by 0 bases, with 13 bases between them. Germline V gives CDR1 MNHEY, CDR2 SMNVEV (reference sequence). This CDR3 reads CASSKLLGVNTEAFF. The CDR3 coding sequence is TGTGCCAGCAGTAAGCTTCTAGGGGTGAACACTGAAGCTTTCTTT.

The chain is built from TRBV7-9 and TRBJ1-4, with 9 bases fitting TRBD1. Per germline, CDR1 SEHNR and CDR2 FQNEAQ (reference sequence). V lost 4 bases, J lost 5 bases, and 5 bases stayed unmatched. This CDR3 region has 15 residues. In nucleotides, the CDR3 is TGTGCCAGCAGCTCGGGTGGACAGGGGAATGAAAAACTGTTTTTT. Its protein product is CASSSGGQGNEKLFF.

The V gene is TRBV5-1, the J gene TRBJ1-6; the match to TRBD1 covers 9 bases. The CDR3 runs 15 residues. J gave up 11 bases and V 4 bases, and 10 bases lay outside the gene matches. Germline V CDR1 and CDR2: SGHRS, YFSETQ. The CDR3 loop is CASSPGDREATPLHF. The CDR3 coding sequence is TGCGCCAGCAGCCCGGGGGACAGGGAGGCGACACCCCTCCACTTT.

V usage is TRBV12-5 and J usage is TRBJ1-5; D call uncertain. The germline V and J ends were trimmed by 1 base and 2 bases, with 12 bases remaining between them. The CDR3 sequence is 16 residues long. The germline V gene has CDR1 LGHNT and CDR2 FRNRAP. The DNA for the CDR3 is TGTGCTAGTGGTTTGGCCCCTCCCGGGGGCAATCAGCCCCAGCATTTT. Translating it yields CASGLAPPGGNQPQHF. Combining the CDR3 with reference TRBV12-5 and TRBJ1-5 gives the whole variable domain DARVTQTPRHKVTEMGQEVTMRCQPILGHNTVFWYRQTMMQGLELLAYFRNRAPLDDSGMPKDRFSAEMPDATLATLKIQPSEPRDSAVYFCASGLAPPGGNQPQHFGDGTRLSIL.

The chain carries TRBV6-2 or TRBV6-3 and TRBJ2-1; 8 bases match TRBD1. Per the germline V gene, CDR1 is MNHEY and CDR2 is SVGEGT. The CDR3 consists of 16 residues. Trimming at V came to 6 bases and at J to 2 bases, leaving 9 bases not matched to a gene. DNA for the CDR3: TGTGCCAGCAGCCGTACCGGGACAGGAACCTACAATGAGCAGTTCTTC. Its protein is CASSRTGTGTYNEQFF.

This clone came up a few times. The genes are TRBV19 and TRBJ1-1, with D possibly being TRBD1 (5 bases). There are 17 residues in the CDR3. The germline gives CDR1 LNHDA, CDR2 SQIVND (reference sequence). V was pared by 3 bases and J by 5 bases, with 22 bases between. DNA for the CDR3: TGTGCCAGTAGTATCGGGCCGAACGGGCAGGGAAAAACTGAAGCTTTCTTT. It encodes CASSIGPNGQGKTEAFF.

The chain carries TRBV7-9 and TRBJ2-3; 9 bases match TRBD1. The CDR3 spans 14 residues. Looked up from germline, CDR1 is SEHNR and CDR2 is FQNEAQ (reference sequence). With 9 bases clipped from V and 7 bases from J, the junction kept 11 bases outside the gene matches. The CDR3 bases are TGTGCCAGTACGGATCCGGGACAGGGTTATACGCAGTATTTT. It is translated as CASTDPGQGYTQYF.

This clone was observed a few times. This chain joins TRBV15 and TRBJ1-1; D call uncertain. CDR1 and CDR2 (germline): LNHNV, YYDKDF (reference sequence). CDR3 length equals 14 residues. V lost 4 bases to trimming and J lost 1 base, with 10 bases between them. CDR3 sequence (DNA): TGTGCCACCAGCACCCGGAGAGCGAACACTGAAGCTTTCTTT. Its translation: CATSTRRANTEAFF.

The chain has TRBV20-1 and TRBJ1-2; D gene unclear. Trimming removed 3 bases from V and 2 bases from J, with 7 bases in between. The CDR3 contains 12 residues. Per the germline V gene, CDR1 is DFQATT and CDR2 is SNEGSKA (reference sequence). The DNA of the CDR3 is TGCAGTGCTAGTGAGGGCAACTATGGCTACACCTTC. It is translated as CSASEGNYGYTF.

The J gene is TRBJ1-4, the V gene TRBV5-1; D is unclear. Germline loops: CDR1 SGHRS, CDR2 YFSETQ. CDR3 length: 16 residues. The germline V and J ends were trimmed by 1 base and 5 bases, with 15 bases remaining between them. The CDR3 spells CASSLYVGVRNEKLFF. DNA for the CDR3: TGCGCCAGCAGCTTGTACGTCGGGGTGCGGAATGAAAAACTGTTTTTT.